The entry that follows covers one T cell receptor beta chain sequence. The target of this receptor is not known. It has no much larger one-base neighbor in the sample; base qualities were not kept. TCRdb lists the instrument as 454 GS FLX Titanium. TCR libraries were built from about 500 ng of total RNA with a previously published linear amplification protocol. The sequencing itself ran on the Roche/454 Genome Sequencer using Titanium chemistry. Per the original workflow: From five or six of the healthy donors, a total of roughly 78,000 rearranged TCR alpha transcripts were sequenced. Duplicate transcripts were dropped, and unique TCR clonotypes were identified by the CDR3 junction according to IMGT nomenclature. In R 2.13.0, logistic regression modeled CD4 versus CD8 status on V and J genes, adjusting for donor effects, with Bonferroni correction for multiple testing. TCRdb reprocessed the public reads (quality trimming at Q25 with fastp, clone calling with MiXCR) and kept in-frame beta chains. Each CDR3 protein gets just one entry, which takes the most common genes and DNA from the rows behind it. These V and J calls rely on TCRdb rather than the paper's analysis. The sample table shows 180,000 or so distinct CDR3 sequences, and 65% to 75% are seen once. The ten largest clonotypes hold less than 2.5% of the sample.

Cells with a CD4+CD8-CD45RO-CD45RA+ profile were isolated by FACS and defined as naive CD4+ T cells, and those with a CD8+CD4-CD45RA+CD27bright profile were defined as naive CD8+ T cells. Sorting used antibodies against CD4 (RPA-T4), CD8 (SK1), CD27 (O323), CD45RA (HI100) and CD45RO (UCHL1). The data belong to a study of healthy donors' naive CD4 and CD8 T cells (dated by TCRdb to about 2015). Regarding the complete study: Donor selection covered three age groups (20-25, 40-50 and 60-70 years) with six people in each, and the resulting cohort had a mean age of approximately 44 and was half female. For TCR alpha, a new primer set was designed to cover all functional IMGT alpha gene variants, and all other steps followed the beta-chain workflow. To examine how TCR variation is linked to lineage commitment, the study sequenced rearranged TCR alpha and beta chains from naive CD4+ and CD8+ T cells. Peripheral blood mononuclear cells were obtained from 15 to 20 unrelated, healthy individuals. The donors were HLA-typed by sequencing at HLA-A, -B, -C, -DRB1, -DQB1 and -DPB1, using the SBTexcellerator protocol, an ABI3130xl analyzer and SBTengine software. Points the paper makes about the study in general: The study did not directly address possible repertoire bias arising from homeostatic proliferation of naive T cells. Alpha and beta chains were sequenced in bulk and could not be paired, so combined chain effects were not evaluated. Bias between naive CD4+ and CD8+ cells was reportedly observed for most V and J gene segments, consistently across donors and independently of HLA genotype. Around 14% of the variance in CD4/CD8 propensity appeared to be explained jointly by V genes, J genes and CDR3 charge, in a largely additive manner. In both chains, CD4+ lineage was associated with a positively charged CDR3, and CD8+ lineage was associated with a negatively charged CDR3.

From its cysteine to its phenylalanine, the CDR3 spans 13 amino acids. CDR3 DNA only is kept here, 39 bases in frame from base 1. CDR1 and CDR2 (SGHDT, YYEEEE) derive from the germline V gene. V is clipped by 3 bases and J by 2 bases, and the sequence between their germline boundaries is 8 bases long. Sequenced material: naive CD4+ and CD8+ T cells sorted from blood, pooled from several donors. In light of the paper, this sample's cell subset or site label describes: FACS-sorted naive CD4+ (CD45RO-CD45RA+) and naive CD8+ (CD45RA+CD27bright) T cells. The sequence was obtained from a pool of human donors in good health; the sample pools cells from several healthy donors. The chain is made from TRBV5-6 and TRBJ1-1; TRBD1 is a possible D gene, resting on 6 matching bases. The nucleotide sequence is TGTGCCAGCAGCTCCAGGGGAAACACTGAAGCTTTCTTT. Its protein is CASSSRGNTEAFF.